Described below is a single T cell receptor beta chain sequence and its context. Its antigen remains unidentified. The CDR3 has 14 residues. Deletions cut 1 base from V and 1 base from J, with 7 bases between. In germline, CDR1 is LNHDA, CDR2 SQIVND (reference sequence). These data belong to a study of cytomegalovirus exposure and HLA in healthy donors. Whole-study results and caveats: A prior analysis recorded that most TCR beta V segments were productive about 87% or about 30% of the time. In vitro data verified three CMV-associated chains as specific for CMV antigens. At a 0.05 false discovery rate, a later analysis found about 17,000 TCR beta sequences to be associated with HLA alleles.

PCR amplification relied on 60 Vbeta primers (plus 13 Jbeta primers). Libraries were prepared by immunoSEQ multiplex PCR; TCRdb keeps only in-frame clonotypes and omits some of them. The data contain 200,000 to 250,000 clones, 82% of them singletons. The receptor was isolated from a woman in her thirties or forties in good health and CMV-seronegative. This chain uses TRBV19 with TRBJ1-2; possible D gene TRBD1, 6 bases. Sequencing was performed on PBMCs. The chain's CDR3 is CASSIGRGNYGYTF. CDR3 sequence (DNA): TGTGCCAGTAGTATAGGCAGGGGTAACTATGGCTACACCTTC.